The 24 T cell receptor beta chains listed next were all sequenced from one sample in a study of blood T cells in healthy people across ages. Then a second PCR, running about 6 to 12 cycles, was carried out with a sample-barcoded 5' primer and a J-beta primer mix. TCRdb reprocessed the 5' RACE reads with MiXCR, giving one entry per CDR3 protein. This sample has about 1.6 million distinct CDR3 sequences, with about 35% found just once. The sample consisted of blood. All receptors derive from a woman in her twenties or thirties in good health.

The V and J genes are TRBV5-8 and TRBJ2-1; 7 bases fit TRBD1. V was pared by 2 bases and J by 3 bases, with 5 bases of the junction left unmatched. From germline, CDR1 is SGHTS and CDR2 YDEGEE. This CDR3 spans 15 amino acids. In DNA, the CDR3 is TGTGCCAGCAGCTTCCGACAGGGTAACTACAATGAGCAGTTCTTC. It yields the protein CASSFRQGNYNEQFF.

This clonotype has only a few counts. The J gene is TRBJ2-3, the V gene TRBV13; weak D call: TRBD2 (6 bases). The CDR3 extends over 16 amino acids. Germline V lookup: CDR1 PRHDT, CDR2 FYEKMQ (reference sequence). V lost 5 bases, J lost 2 bases, and 17 bases lay in between. CDR3 DNA sequence: TGTGCCAGCAGCCCGTTCACCGGGGGTCCCACAGATACGCAGTATTTT. This encodes CASSPFTGGPTDTQYF.

The chain links TRBV5-4 to TRBJ2-5, with 7 bases matching TRBD2. The CDR3 covers 16 residues. CDR1 SGHNT and CDR2 YYREEE come from the germline V gene (reference sequence). Trimming took 4 bases from V and 0 from J; bases not matched to a gene: 9. The CDR3 spells CASSRAWRGNQETQYF. CDR3 in DNA: TGTGCCAGCAGCCGGGCTTGGCGGGGGAACCAAGAGACCCAGTACTTC.

V gene TRBV6-6 combines with J gene TRBJ1-2; D is ambiguous. The germline V and J ends were trimmed by 0 bases and 0 bases, with 11 bases remaining between them. The CDR3 is made up of 16 amino acids. Looked up from germline, CDR1 is MNHNY and CDR2 is SVGAGI (reference sequence). The CDR3 coding sequence is TGTGCCAGCAGTTACTCCTACACAACACCTAACTATGGCTACACCTTC. Translating it yields CASSYSYTTPNYGYTF.

The chain employs TRBV9 and TRBJ2-1, with D tentatively TRBD2 (6 bases). V was shortened by 0 bases and J by 9 bases, with 16 bases between the two germline ends. Germline CDR1 is SGDLS and CDR2 is YYNGEE. CDR3 length: 15 amino acids. This chain's CDR3 is CASSVGWDLGGEQFF. The CDR3 bases are TGTGCCAGCAGCGTAGGTTGGGATCTCGGGGGTGAGCAGTTCTTC.

This clonotype was picked up a small number of times. The gene calls are TRBV7-9 and TRBJ1-2; no clear D gene. Per germline, CDR1 SEHNR and CDR2 FQNEAQ (reference sequence). The V end was cut by 3 bases, the J end by 4 bases, with 9 bases between. CDR3 size: 13 residues. CDR3 DNA: TGTGCCAGCAGCTTGAACGGACCCTATGGCTACACCTTC. Encoded protein: CASSLNGPYGYTF.

This sequence joins TRBV30 and TRBJ2-3, with 9 bases identical to TRBD1. The CDR3 runs to 11 residues. CDR1 is GTSNPN and CDR2 is SVGIG in the germline V gene (reference sequence). J gave up 11 bases and V 5 bases, and 5 bases lay outside the gene matches. The CDR3 region is CAWGGTGRQYF. CDR3 nucleotides: TGTGCCTGGGGAGGGACAGGGAGGCAGTATTTT.

A remark on this clonotype: A much larger clone is a single base away; this may be a read error. The V and J genes are TRBV20-1 and TRBJ2-7, with a tentative D call TRBD1 (5 bases). Trimming shortened V by 0 bases and J by 5 bases, and 11 bases separated the two germline ends. Germline V gene lookup returns CDR1 DFQATT and CDR2 SNEGSKA (reference sequence). The CDR3 has 13 amino acids. This CDR3 is CSAREDKVHEQYF. CDR3 DNA: TGCAGTGCTAGAGAGGACAAGGTCCACGAGCAGTACTTC.

The rearrangement uses TRBV7-3 and TRBJ2-7, with D hard to call. The CDR3 runs to 13 residues. Trimming took 5 bases from V and 2 from J, leaving 10 bases between them. CDR1 and CDR2 (germline): SGHTA, FQGTGA. This CDR3 reads CASSPDVTYEQYF. The CDR3 DNA follows: TGTGCCAGCAGCCCAGATGTCACCTACGAGCAGTACTTC.

In DNA form, the CDR3 reads TGCGCCAGCAGCTTGCACCCGGGCAATGAGCAGTTCTTC. It codes for CASSLHPGNEQFF. The V and J genes are TRBV5-1 and TRBJ2-1; D not certain. The germline gives CDR1 SGHRS, CDR2 YFSETQ. This CDR3 contains 13 residues. The V gene lost 1 base and the J gene lost 6 bases, with 8 bases spanning the gap.

The chain carries TRBV27 and TRBJ2-5; D call uncertain. Germline values: CDR1 MNHEY, CDR2 SMNVEV (reference sequence). Trimming removed 1 base at V and 6 bases at J, with 6 bases between. The CDR3 covers 12 residues. As DNA, the CDR3 is TGTGCCAGCAGTTTATTGGGAAAGACCCAGTACTTC. Encoded protein: CASSLLGKTQYF.

The chain uses TRBV7-8 and TRBJ2-2, with D unresolved. V lost 6 bases, J lost 0 bases, and 11 bases lay in between. The CDR3 is made up of 15 amino acids. Germline-derived CDR1 and CDR2 are SGHVS and FQNEAQ. Written as DNA, the CDR3 is TGTGCCAGCAGATCAGGACCTACGAACACCGGGGAGCTGTTTTTT. Protein product: CASRSGPTNTGELFF.

This rearrangement joins TRBV5-1 to TRBJ2-3, with D maybe TRBD2 (5 bases). Trimming left V 6 bases short and J 3 bases short, with 14 bases between. The germline V gene has CDR1 SGHRS and CDR2 YFSETQ. This CDR3 spans 14 amino acids. CDR3 sequence reads: CASNAGGGTDTQYF. Written as DNA, the CDR3 is TGCGCCAGCAACGCCGGAGGTGGAACAGATACGCAGTATTTT.

The count of this clonotype is one. The conserved phenylalanine or tryptophan normally closing the CDR3 is absent here, so this likely arose from a read error. The limits of the CDR3 on the DNA are not certain, so only TCRdb's listed CDR3 is given. The chain's CDR3 is CSVDTSRVPTMSSSS. The chain couples TRBV29-1 to TRBJ2-1; the DNA was not compared with TRBD1, the D call given in the table. The CDR3 totals 15 residues, both ends included. Looked up from germline, CDR1 is SQVTM and CDR2 is ANQGSEA.

This sequence joins TRBV20-1 and TRBJ2-5; possibly TRBD2 for D (5 bases). From germline, CDR1 is DFQATT and CDR2 SNEGSKA (reference sequence). The CDR3 sequence is 13 residues long. V was clipped by 2 bases and J by 5 bases, with 12 bases between them. CDR3 sequence reads: CSARNREWETQYF. CDR3 bases: TGCAGTGCTAGAAATAGGGAGTGGGAGACCCAGTACTTC.

The chain uses TRBV7-9 and TRBJ2-4; D is perhaps TRBD1 (5 bases). The V gene lost 5 bases and the J gene lost 0 bases, with 20 bases spanning the gap. The CDR3 runs to 18 residues. CDR1 is SEHNR and CDR2 is FQNEAQ in the germline V gene (reference sequence). The CDR3 DNA is TGTGCCAGCAGCCGACAGCTGGGCCAAGGCCTAGCCAAAAACATTCAGTACTTC. Protein sequence: CASSRQLGQGLAKNIQYF.

The V call is TRBV7-2, the J call TRBJ1-6, with 10 bases aligning to TRBD1. The germline CDR1 and CDR2 sequences are SGHTA and FQGNSA. After removal of 6 bases from V and 10 bases from J, the junction contained 6 bases not matched to a gene. The CDR3 contains 14 residues. In DNA form, the CDR3 reads TGTGCCAGCAGAGGGACAGGGGCAGGGTCACCCCTCCACTTT. This translates into CASRGTGAGSPLHF. Based on the CDR3 plus reference TRBV7-2 and TRBJ1-6, the full variable domain is GAGVSQSPSNKVTEKGKDVELRCDPISGHTALYWYRQSLGQGLEFLIYFQGNSAPDKSGLPSDRFSAERTGGSVSTLTIQRTQQEDSAVYLCASRGTGAGSPLHFGNGTRLTVT.

This chain joins TRBV13 and TRBJ2-1; TRBD2 matches 13 bases. The CDR3 loop spans 16 amino acids. V lost 3 bases, J lost 8 bases, and 7 bases stayed unmatched. Germline loops: CDR1 PRHDT, CDR2 FYEKMQ (reference sequence). CDR3 in amino acids: CASSLWTSGSRYEQFF. The CDR3 DNA reads TGTGCCAGCAGCTTGTGGACTAGCGGGAGTAGGTATGAGCAGTTCTTC. Based on the CDR3 plus reference TRBV13 and TRBJ2-1, the full variable domain is AAGVIQSPRHLIKEKRETATLKCYPIPRHDTVYWYQQGPGQDPQFLISFYEKMQSDKGSIPDRFSAQQFSDYHSELNMSSLELGDSALYFCASSLWTSGSRYEQFFGPGTRLTVL.

This clonotype was seen more than once but under ten times. The genes are TRBV25-1 and TRBJ2-4; no clear D gene. Trimming took 6 bases from V and 9 from J, leaving 15 bases between them. The CDR3 length is 13 residues. In germline, CDR1 is MGHDK, CDR2 SYGVNS. For the CDR3, the DNA is TGTGCCAGCAGGCCTGAGGAGCATGGCATTCAGTACTTC. It specifies CASRPEEHGIQYF.

This clonotype was recorded a few times. A read error may account for a junction end that differs from germline. This rearrangement joins TRBV29-1 to TRBJ2-7; D gene ambiguous. Germline loops: CDR1 SQVTM, CDR2 ANQGSEA. The CDR3 spans 12 residues. This CDR3 is CSVERSGYVQYF. The CDR3 bases are TGCAGCGTTGAAAGGTCCGGTTACGTGCAGTACTTC.

This clonotype was detected ten times or more. This chain links TRBV29-1 with TRBJ2-7; 9 bases align to TRBD2. The CDR3 runs to 12 residues. Germline CDR1 is SQVTM and CDR2 is ANQGSEA. V was pared by 4 bases and J by 4 bases, with 2 bases of the junction left unmatched. The CDR3 DNA sequence: TGCAGCGTTGGCGGGAGGGGTTACGAGCAGTACTTC. Translated, it gives CSVGGRGYEQYF.

There are a few counts of this clonotype. The chain has TRBV11-2 and TRBJ2-5; D may match TRBD1 or TRBD2 (5 bases each). Germline values: CDR1 SGHAT, CDR2 FQNNGV. V was cut by 2 bases and J by 2 bases, with 12 bases left in between. The CDR3 runs 15 residues. The CDR3 sequence is CASSLFGGSQETQYF. CDR3 sequence (DNA): TGTGCCAGCAGCTTATTTGGGGGTTCGCAAGAGACCCAGTACTTC.

This clonotype was picked up a small number of times. The chain links TRBV4-1 to TRBJ2-5, with TRBD2 matching 8 bases. Germline CDR1 and CDR2: MGHRA and YSYEKL. J gave up 7 bases and V 0 bases, and 22 bases lay outside the gene matches. The CDR3 is made up of 20 amino acids. CDR3 residues: CASSQEYLLGLAGNGGTQYF. The CDR3 region has the DNA TGCGCCAGCAGCCAAGAATATCTCCTTGGGCTAGCGGGCAACGGTGGGACCCAGTACTTC.

The rearrangement joins TRBV6-1 to TRBJ2-2; perhaps D is TRBD1 or TRBD2 (5 bases each). Germline assignment: CDR1 MNHNS and CDR2 SASEGT. Trimming took 2 bases from V and 3 from J, leaving 10 bases between them. The CDR3 runs to 15 residues. This chain's CDR3 is CASSETGQDTGELFF. CDR3 bases: TGTGCCAGCAGTGAAACGGGGCAAGACACCGGGGAGCTGTTTTTT.